This T cell receptor beta chain was documented in a study of Graves' ophthalmopathy and Graves' hyperthyroidism (dated by TCRdb to 2016 to 2018). With regard to the full study: Peripheral blood samples were taken at the time of initial diagnosis, before any treatment was given. A discovery set of 100 patients (43 ophthalmopathy, around 57 stable hyperthyroidism) was enrolled to explore V-J signatures distinguishing ophthalmopathy from hyperthyroidism. To tell Graves' ophthalmopathy apart from Graves' hyperthyroidism, and to predict which patients would progress to ophthalmopathy, the study relied on TCR beta repertoire signatures. In six hyperthyroidism patients, T-cell repertoires of thyroid tissue and blood were compared. In total, 135 blood samples were TCR-sequenced: fewer than 50 ophthalmopathy, some 75 hyperthyroidism and some 17 hyperthyroidism-to-ophthalmopathy patients. Following sampling, methimazole starting at 30 mg daily was administered to hyperthyroidism patients, and high-dose intravenous methylprednisolone was administered to ophthalmopathy patients. An independent validation cohort comprised 18 hyperthyroidism patients and over 15 patients who later progressed from hyperthyroidism to ophthalmopathy.

The sample holds many counts of this clonotype. Its antigen specificity is not known. No quality values exist for individual bases; no much larger clone is one base distant. For repertoire sequencing, the TCR beta CDR3 regions were amplified from RNA transcripts. A first-round RT-PCR used HTBI primers with the Qiagen OneStep RT-PCR kit, followed by a second-round multiplex PCR, size selection and purification. Sequencing of the libraries was carried out on an Illumina HiSeq2000 in paired-end mode with 100 bp reads. In the source study's methods: SOAPnuke was used to process the reads, removing any read that contained adapters or uncalled bases, had a mean Phred below 15, or lacked an exact match to the constant primer or identifier. COPE v1.2.5 was used to merge the high-quality paired reads. Each unique nucleotide sequence was defined as a clonotype, and clonotypes were aligned to IMGT TRB V, D and J references with MiTCR v1.1. Analysis was restricted to V-J combinations with a frequency above 0.0001, which covered roughly 99% of repertoires. For each V-J combination, a TCR clonal expansion and chaos score was defined as the ratio of F50 clonal expansion to chaos observed in the TCRdist matrix. Features were reduced by Welch's t-statistics and random forest to over 10 V-J combinations, which fed a naive Bayes classifier. The similarity between thyroid and blood repertoires was quantified using the Morisita-Horn index. TCRdb applied fastp at Q25 and MiXCR to the public reads, then kept only in-frame beta chains. Identical CDR3 proteins give one entry, which carries the most common genes and DNA. TCRdb, not the original authors, processed these V and J calls. The sample profile shows hundreds of thousands of distinct CDR3 sequences; 35% to 50% of them were found once. Together, the top ten hold approximately 46% of the sample.

Summary of the overall study and its limitations: In validation, the model predicted ophthalmopathy progression with 55% to 71% sensitivity and roughly 78% specificity; 12 predicted patients were CT-confirmed with GO in a median of 6.5 months. In cross-validation, the 13-signature model distinguished ophthalmopathy from stable hyperthyroidism with around 90% sensitivity and 81.08% specificity, while in the test set the corresponding values were about 80% and 75%. Sample size was not predetermined statistically, and investigators were not blinded to group allocation. Most expanded thyroid clonotypes with frequency above 0.001 were also detected in blood, suggesting blood repertoires may reflect the thyroid immune response.

Ophthalmopathy patients were characterized by moderately to severely active disease, a Clinical Activity Score of at least 3, a NOSPECS grade of at least 4, and a disease duration under 3 months. Patients with other autoimmune diseases, uncontrolled infections, pregnancy or lactation were excluded. Diagnosis was based on clinical symptoms, serum thyroxine, TRAb, thyroid ultrasound and orbital computed tomography. Using Ficoll-Paque density gradient centrifugation, PBMCs were isolated from about 10 ml of fresh peripheral blood. Total RNA was extracted with Trizol reagent and quality-checked on an Agilent 2100 Bioanalyzer. The germline V gene sets CDR1 to SNHLY and CDR2 to FYNNEI. Its CDR3 holds 16 amino acids, cysteine through phenylalanine. Only the CDR3 region is kept as DNA, spanning 48 bases read in frame from base 1. V drops 0 bases and J drops 7 bases, leaving 15 bases in between.

The source is an adult man with Graves' ophthalmopathy. Rearrangement joined TRBV2 to TRBJ2-2; the D gene assignment is ambiguous. The sequenced material came from peripheral blood. The DNA sequence is TGTGCCAGCAGTGAAGCGCTTCTGGGGATCGGCGGGGAGCTGTTTTTT. Its coded protein is CASSEALLGIGGELFF.